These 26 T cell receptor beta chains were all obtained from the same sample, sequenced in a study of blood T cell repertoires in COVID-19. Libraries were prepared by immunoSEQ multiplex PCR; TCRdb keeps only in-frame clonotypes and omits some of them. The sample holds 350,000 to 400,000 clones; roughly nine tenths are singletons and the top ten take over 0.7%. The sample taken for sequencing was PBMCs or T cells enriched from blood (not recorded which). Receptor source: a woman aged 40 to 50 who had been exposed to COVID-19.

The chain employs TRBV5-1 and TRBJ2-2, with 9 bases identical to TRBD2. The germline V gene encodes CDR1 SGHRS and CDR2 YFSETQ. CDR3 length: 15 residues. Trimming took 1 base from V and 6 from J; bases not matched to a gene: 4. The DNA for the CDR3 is TGCGCCAGCAGCTTGAGGCGGGAGGGCCCCGGGGAGCTGTTTTTT. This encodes CASSLRREGPGELFF.

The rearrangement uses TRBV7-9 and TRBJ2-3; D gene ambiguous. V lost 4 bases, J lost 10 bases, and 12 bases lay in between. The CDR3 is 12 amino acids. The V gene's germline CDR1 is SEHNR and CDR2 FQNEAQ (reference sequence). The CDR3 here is CASSSVSEAQYF. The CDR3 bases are TGTGCCAGCAGCTCGGTGAGCGAAGCGCAGTATTTT.

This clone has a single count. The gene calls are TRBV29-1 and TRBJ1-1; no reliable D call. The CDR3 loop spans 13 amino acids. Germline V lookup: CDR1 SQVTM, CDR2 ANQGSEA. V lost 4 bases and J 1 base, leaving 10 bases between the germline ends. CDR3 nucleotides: TGCAGCGTTGGTGTCAGTCGGAACACTGAAGCTTTCTTT. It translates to CSVGVSRNTEAFF.

The CDR3 loop reads CAWSRSSNQPQHF. The DNA for the CDR3 is TGTGCCTGGAGTAGGAGTAGCAATCAGCCCCAGCATTTT. The genes are TRBV30 and TRBJ1-5; unclear D gene. Trimming took off 2 bases at V and 0 bases at J, with 5 bases between the two ends. CDR3 length: 13 residues. Germline-derived CDR1 and CDR2 are GTSNPN and SVGIG (reference sequence). The full variable domain, in which reference TRBV30 and TRBJ1-5 provide the parts outside the CDR3, is SQTIHQWPATLVQPVGSPLSLECTVEGTSNPNLYWYRQAAGRGLQLLFYSVGIGQISSEVPQNLSASRPQDRQFILSSKKLLLSDSGFYLCAWSRSSNQPQHFGDGTRLSIL.

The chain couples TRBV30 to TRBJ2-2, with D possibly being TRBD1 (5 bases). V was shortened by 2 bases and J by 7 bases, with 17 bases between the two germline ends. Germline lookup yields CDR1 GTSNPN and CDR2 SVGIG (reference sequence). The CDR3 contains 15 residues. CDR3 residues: CAWSPNRLIIGELFF. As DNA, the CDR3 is TGTGCCTGGAGTCCAAACAGGTTAATCATCGGGGAGCTGTTTTTT.

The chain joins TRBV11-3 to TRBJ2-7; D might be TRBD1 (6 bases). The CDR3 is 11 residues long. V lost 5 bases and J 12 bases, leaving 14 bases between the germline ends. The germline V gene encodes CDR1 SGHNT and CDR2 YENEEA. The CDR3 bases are TGTGCCAGCAGCACTACAGGGTGGGCGTACTTC. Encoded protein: CASSTTGWAYF. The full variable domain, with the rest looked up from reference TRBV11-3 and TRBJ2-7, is EAGVVQSPRYKIIEKKQPVAFWCNPISGHNTLYWYLQNLGQGPELLIRYENEEAVDDSQLPKDRFSAERLKGVDSTLKIQPAELGDSAVYLCASSTTGWAYFGPGTRLTVT.

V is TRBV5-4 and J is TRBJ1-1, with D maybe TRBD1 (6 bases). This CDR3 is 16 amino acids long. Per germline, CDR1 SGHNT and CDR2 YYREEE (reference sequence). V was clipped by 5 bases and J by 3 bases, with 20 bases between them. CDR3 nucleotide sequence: TGTGCCAGCAGACGGTGGGGAAGGGGGAAGGACACTGAAGCTTTCTTT. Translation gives CASRRWGRGKDTEAFF.

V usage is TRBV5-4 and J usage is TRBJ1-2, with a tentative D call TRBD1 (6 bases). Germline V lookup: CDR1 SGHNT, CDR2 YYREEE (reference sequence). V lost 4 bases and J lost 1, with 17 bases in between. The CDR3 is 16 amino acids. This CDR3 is CASSIAQGQFNYGYTF. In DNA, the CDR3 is TGTGCCAGCAGCATCGCCCAAGGACAGTTTAACTATGGCTACACCTTC. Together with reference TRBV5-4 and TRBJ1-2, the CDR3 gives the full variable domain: ETGVTQSPTHLIKTRGQQVTLRCSSQSGHNTVSWYQQALGQGPQFIFQYYREEENGRGNFPPRFSGLQFPNYSSELNVNALELDDSALYLCASSIAQGQFNYGYTFGSGTRLTVV.

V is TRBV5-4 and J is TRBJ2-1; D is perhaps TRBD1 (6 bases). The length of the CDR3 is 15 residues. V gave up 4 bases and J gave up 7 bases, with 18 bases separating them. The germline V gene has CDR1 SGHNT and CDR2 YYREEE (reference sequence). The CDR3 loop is CASSPPGQLRNEQFF. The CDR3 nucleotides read TGTGCCAGCAGCCCCCCGGGACAACTAAGGAATGAGCAGTTCTTC.

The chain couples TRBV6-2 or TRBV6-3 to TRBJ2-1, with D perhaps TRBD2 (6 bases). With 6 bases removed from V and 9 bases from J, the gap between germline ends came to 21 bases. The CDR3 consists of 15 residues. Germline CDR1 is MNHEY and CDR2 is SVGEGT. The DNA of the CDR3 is TGTGCCAGCAGGCCTGGGACTCCCGCGACCCCTGAGCAGTTCTTC. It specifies CASRPGTPATPEQFF.

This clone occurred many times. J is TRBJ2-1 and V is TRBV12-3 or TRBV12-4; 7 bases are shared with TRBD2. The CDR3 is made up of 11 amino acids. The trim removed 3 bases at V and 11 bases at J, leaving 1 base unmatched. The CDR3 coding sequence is TGTGCCAGCAGTTTGCGGGAGAAGCAGTTCTTC. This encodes CASSLREKQFF.

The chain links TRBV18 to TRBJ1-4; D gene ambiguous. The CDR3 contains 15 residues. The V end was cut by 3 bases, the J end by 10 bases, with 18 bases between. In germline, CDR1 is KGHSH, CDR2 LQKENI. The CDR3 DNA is TGTGCCAGCTCACCGGGCGGGGAGAATGGGGTAAAACTGTTTTTT. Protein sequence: CASSPGGENGVKLFF.

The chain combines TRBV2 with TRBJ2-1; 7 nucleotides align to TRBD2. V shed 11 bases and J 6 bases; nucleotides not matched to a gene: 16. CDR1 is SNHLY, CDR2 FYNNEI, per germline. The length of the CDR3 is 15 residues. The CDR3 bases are TGTGCCGGAGGTGATATTGGCGGGAGTACCAATGAGCAGTTCTTC. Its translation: CAGGDIGGSTNEQFF.

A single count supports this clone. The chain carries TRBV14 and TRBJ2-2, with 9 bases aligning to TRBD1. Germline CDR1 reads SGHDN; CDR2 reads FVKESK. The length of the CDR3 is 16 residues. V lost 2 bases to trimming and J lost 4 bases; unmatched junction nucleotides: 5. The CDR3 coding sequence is TGTGCCAGCAGCCAAACCGGGACAGGGCTCACCGGGGAGCTGTTTTTT. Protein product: CASSQTGTGLTGELFF.

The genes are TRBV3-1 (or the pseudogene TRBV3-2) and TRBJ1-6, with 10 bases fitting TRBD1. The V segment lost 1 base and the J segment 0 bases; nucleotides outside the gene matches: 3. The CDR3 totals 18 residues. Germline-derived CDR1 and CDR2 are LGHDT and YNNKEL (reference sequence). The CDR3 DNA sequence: TGTGCCAGCAGCCAAGTCTGGACAGGGGGCTCCTATAATTCACCCCTCCACTTT. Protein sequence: CASSQVWTGGSYNSPLHF.

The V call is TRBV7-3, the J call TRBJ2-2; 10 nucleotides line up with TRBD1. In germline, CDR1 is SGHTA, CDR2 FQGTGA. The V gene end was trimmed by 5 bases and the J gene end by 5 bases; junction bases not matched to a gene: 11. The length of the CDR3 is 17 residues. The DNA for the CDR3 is TGTGCCAGCAGCCCAGACCCGGACAGGGGGAGGACCGGGGAGCTGTTTTTT. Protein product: CASSPDPDRGRTGELFF. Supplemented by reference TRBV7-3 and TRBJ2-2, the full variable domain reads GAGVSQTPSNKVTEKGKYVELRCDPISGHTALYWYRQSLGQGPEFLIYFQGTGAADDSGLPNDRFFAVRPEGSVSTLKIQRTERGDSAVYLCASSPDPDRGRTGELFFGEGSRLTVL.

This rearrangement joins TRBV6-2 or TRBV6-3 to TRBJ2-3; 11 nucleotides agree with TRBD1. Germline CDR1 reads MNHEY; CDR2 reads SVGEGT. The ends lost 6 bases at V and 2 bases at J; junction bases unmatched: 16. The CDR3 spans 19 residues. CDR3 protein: CASSSGQGAINSFTDTQYF. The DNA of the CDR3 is TGTGCCAGCAGCTCCGGACAGGGGGCAATTAATAGTTTCACAGATACGCAGTATTTT.

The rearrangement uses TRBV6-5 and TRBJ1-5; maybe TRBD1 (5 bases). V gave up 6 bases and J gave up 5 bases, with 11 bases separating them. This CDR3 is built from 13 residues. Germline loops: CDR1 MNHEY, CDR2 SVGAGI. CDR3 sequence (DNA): TGTGCCAGCAGGAGACAGCTTCATCAGCCCCAGCATTTT. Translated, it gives CASRRQLHQPQHF.

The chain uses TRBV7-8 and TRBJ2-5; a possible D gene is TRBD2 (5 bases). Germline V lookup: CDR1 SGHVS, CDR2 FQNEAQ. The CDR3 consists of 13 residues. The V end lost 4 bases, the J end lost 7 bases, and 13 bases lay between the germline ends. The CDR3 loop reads CASSSNTEGTQYF. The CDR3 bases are TGTGCCAGCAGCTCCAACACTGAGGGGACCCAGTACTTC.

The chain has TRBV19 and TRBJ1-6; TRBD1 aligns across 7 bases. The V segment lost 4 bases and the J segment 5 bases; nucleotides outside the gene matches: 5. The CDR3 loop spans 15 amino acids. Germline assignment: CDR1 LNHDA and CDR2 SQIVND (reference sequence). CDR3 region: CASSKRTGDNSPLHF. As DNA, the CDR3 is TGTGCCAGTAGTAAACGCACAGGGGATAATTCACCCCTCCACTTT. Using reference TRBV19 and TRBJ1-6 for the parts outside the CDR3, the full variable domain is DGGITQSPKYLFRKEGQNVTLSCEQNLNHDAMYWYRQDPGQGLRLIYYSQIVNDFQKGDIAEGYSVSREKKESFPLTVTSAQKNPTAFYLCASSKRTGDNSPLHFGNGTRLTVT.

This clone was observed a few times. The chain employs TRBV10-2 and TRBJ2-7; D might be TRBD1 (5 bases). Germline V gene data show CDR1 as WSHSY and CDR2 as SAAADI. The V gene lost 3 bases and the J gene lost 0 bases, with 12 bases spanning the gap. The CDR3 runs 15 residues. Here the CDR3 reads CASSDRARSSYEQYF. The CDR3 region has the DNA TGCGCCAGCAGTGACAGGGCGCGAAGCTCCTACGAGCAGTACTTC.

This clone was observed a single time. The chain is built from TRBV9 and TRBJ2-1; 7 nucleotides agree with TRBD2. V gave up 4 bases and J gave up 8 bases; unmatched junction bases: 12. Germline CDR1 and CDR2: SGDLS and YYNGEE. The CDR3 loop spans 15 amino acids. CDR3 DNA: TGTGCCAGCAGCCCCTGGGGGGAGGGCTGGGATGAGCAGTTCTTC. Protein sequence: CASSPWGEGWDEQFF.

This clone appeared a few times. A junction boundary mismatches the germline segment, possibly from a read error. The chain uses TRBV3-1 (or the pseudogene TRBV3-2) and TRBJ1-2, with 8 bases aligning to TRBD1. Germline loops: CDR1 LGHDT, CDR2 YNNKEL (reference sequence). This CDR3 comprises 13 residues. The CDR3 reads CASSQGGTGPPYF. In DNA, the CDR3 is TGTGCCAGCAGCCAAGGTGGGACAGGCCCTCCTTACTTC.

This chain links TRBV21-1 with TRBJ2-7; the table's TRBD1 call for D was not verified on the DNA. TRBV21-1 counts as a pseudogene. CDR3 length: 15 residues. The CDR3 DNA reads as TGTGCCAGCAGCAAAGTAAAACAGGGGGCCCACGAGCAGTACTTC. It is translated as CASSKVKQGAHEQYF.

Here the CDR3 DNA reads TGTGCCAGCAGTAGTGACAGGGGGCGCTTTACTCAGCCCCAGCATTTT. This translates into CASSSDRGRFTQPQHF. The chain uses TRBV5-6 and TRBJ1-5; TRBD1 matches at 10 bases. The CDR3 sequence is 16 residues long. J gave up 6 bases and V 5 bases, and 11 bases lay outside the gene matches. CDR1 is SGHDT, CDR2 YYEEEE, per germline.

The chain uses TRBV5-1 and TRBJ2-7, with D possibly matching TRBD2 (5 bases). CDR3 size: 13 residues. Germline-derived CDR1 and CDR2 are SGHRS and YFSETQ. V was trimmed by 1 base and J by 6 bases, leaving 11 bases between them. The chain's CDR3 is CASSLTDRGEQYF. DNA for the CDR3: TGCGCCAGCAGCTTGACAGATCGGGGCGAGCAGTACTTC.